Detailed here is one TCR beta chain. Its antigen remains unknown. Method: immunoSEQ multiplex PCR; TCRdb's copy keeps in-frame clones and lacks some. This sample has some 11,000 clones; 70% to 80% occur once, and the top ten carry approximately 33%. The source of the sample is a study of T cell clones after liver transplantation. Study context: Three of eight recipients were HCV-positive; others had non-autoimmune, non-viral indications.

Study-wide results and caveats: Small, mixed patient groups and varying post-transplant times limit these conclusions.

This CDR3 comprises 15 residues. V lost 7 bases and J lost 0, with 13 bases in between. The germline V gene has CDR1 LNHDA and CDR2 SQIVND (reference sequence). The receptor was isolated from a human patient who received a liver transplant. A subset of T cells may come from the graft donor. This sample comprised CD8+ T cells from blood, obtained at the 22-month timepoint. The chain joins TRBV19 to TRBJ2-1; unclear D gene. The DNA for the CDR3 is TGTGCCAGTACAGTCACCTCGAGCTCCTACAATGAGCAGTTCTTC. It encodes CASTVTSSSYNEQFF.